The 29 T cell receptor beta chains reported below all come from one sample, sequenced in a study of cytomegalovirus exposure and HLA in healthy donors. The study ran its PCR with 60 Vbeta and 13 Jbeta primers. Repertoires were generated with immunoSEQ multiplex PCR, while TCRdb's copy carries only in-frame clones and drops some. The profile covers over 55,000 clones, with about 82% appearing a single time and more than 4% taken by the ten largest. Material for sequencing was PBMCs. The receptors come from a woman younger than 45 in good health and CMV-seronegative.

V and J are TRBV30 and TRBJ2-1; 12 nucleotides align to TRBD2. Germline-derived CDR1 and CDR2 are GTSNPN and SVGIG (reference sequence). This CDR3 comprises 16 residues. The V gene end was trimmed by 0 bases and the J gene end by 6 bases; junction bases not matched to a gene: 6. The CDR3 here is CAWSVRGLAGLNEQFF. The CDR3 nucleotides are TGTGCCTGGAGTGTACGGGGACTAGCGGGCCTCAATGAGCAGTTCTTC.

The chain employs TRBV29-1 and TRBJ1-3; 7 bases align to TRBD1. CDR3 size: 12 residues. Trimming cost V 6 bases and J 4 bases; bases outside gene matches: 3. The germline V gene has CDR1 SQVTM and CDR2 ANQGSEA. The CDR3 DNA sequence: TGCAGCGTAACAGGGGTCGGAAACACCATATATTTT. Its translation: CSVTGVGNTIYF. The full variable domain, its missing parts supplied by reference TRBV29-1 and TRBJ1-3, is SAVISQKPSRDICQRGTSLTIQCQVDSQVTMMFWYRQQPGQSLTLIATANQGSEATYESGFVIDKFPISRPNLTFSTLTVSNMSPEDSSIYLCSVTGVGNTIYFGEGSWLTVV.

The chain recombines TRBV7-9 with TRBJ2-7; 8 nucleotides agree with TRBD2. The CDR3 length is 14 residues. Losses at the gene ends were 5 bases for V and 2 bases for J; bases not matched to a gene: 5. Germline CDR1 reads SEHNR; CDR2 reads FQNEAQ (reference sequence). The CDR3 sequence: CASSPGLAAYEQYF. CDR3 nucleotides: TGTGCCAGCAGCCCCGGACTAGCTGCCTACGAGCAGTACTTC.

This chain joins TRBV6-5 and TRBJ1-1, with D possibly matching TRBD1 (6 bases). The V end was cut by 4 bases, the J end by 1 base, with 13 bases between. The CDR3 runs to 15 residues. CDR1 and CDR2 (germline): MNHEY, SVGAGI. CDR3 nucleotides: TGTGCCAGCAGTTCCACTGTGACAGGGAACACTGAAGCTTTCTTT. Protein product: CASSSTVTGNTEAFF.

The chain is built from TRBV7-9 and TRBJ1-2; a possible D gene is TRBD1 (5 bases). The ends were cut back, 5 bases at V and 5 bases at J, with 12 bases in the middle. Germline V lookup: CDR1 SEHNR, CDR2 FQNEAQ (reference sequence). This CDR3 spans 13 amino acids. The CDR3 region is CASSQDTSYGYTF. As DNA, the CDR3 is TGTGCCAGCAGCCAGGACACCTCATATGGCTACACCTTC. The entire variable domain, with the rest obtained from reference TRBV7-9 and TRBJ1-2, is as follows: DTGVSQNPRHKITKRGQNVTFRCDPISEHNRLYWYRQTLGQGPEFLTYFQNEAQLEKSRLLSDRFSAERPKGSFSTLEIQRTEQGDSAMYLCASSQDTSYGYTFGSGTRLTVV.

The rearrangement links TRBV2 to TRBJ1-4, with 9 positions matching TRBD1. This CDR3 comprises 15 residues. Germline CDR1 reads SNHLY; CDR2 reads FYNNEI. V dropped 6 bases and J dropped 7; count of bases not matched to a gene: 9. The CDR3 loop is CASRPTGGRGEKLFF. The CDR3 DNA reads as TGTGCCAGCAGGCCCACAGGGGGCAGGGGTGAAAAACTGTTTTTT. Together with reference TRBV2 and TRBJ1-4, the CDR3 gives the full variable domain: EPEVTQTPSHQVTQMGQEVILRCVPISNHLYFYWYRQILGQKVEFLVSFYNNEISEKSEIFDDQFSVERPDGSNFTLKIRSTKLEDSAMYFCASRPTGGRGEKLFFGSGTQLSVL.

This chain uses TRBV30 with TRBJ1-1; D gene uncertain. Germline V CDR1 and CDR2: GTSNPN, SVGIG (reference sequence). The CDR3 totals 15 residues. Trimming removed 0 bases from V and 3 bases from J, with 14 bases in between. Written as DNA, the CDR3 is TGTGCCTGGAGTGTAAAGAGGGCTCAACACACTGAAGCTTTCTTT. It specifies CAWSVKRAQHTEAFF.

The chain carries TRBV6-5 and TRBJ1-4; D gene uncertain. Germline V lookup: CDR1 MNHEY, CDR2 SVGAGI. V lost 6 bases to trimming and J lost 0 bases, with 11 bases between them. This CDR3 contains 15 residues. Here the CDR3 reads CASSLEGATNEKLFF. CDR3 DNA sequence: TGTGCCAGCAGCCTCGAGGGAGCAACTAATGAAAAACTGTTTTTT.

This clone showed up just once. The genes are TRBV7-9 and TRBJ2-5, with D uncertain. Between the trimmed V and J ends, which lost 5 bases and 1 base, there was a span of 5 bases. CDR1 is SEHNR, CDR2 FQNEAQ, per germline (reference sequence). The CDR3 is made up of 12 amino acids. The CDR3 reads CASSPSQETQYF. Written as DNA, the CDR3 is TGTGCCAGCAGCCCTTCCCAAGAGACCCAGTACTTC.

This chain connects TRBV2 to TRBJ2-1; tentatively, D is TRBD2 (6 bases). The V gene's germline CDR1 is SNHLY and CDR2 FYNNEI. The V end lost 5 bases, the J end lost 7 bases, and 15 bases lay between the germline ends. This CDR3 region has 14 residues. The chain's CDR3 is CASSKTSSLNEQFF. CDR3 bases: TGTGCCAGCAGTAAGACTAGTTCCCTTAATGAGCAGTTCTTC.

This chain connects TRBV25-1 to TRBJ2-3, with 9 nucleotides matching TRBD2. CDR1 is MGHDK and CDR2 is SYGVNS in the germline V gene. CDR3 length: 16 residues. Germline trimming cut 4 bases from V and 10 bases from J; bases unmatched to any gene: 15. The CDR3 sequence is CASSAPGAGGISAQYF. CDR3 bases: TGTGCCAGCAGTGCGCCAGGAGCGGGAGGTATATCGGCGCAGTATTTT.

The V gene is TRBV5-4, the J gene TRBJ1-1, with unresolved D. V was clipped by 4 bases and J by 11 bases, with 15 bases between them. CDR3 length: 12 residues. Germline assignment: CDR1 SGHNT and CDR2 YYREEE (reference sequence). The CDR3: CASSQGRAEAFF. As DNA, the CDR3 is TGTGCCAGCAGCCAAGGGAGGGCGGAGGCTTTCTTT.

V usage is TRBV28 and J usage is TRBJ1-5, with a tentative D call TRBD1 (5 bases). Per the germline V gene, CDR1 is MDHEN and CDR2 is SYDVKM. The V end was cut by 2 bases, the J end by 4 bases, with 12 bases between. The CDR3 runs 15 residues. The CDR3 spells CASSLVGRTNQPQHF. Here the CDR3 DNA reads TGTGCCAGCAGTTTAGTGGGGAGGACAAATCAGCCCCAGCATTTT.

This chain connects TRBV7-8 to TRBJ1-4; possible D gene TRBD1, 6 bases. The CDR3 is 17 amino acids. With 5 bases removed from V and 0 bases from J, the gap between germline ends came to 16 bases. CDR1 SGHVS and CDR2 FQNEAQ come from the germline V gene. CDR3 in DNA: TGTGCCAGCAGCCCGAGGACAGCCGTTTCAACTAATGAAAAACTGTTTTTT. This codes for CASSPRTAVSTNEKLFF.

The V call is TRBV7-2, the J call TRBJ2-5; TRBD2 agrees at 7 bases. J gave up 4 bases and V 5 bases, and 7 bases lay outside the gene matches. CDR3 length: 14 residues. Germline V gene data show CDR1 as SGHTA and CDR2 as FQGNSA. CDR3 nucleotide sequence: TGTGCCAGCAGCCCCCGACTAGCAGGAGAGACCCAGTACTTC. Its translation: CASSPRLAGETQYF.

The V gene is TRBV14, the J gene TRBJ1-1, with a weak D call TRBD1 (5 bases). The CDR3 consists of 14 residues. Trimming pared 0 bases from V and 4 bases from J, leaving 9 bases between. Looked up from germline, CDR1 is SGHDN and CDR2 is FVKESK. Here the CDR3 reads CASSQDVGVTEAFF. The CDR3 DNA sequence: TGTGCCAGCAGCCAAGATGTAGGGGTCACTGAAGCTTTCTTT.

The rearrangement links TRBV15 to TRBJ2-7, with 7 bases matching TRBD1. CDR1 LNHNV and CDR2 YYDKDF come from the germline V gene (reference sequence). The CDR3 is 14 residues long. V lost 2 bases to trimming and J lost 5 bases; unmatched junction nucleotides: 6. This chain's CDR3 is CATSRTGDQDEQYF. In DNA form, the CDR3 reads TGTGCCACCAGCAGAACAGGGGACCAAGACGAGCAGTACTTC.

CDR3 nucleotide sequence: TGTGCCACCAGCAGAGAAGGGGGCGTCTACAATGAGCAGTTCTTC. This translates into CATSREGGVYNEQFF. The rearrangement joins TRBV15 to TRBJ2-1; 7 nucleotides line up with TRBD1. The trim removed 0 bases at V and 3 bases at J, leaving 2 bases unmatched. CDR3 length equals 15 residues. In germline, CDR1 is LNHNV, CDR2 YYDKDF (reference sequence).

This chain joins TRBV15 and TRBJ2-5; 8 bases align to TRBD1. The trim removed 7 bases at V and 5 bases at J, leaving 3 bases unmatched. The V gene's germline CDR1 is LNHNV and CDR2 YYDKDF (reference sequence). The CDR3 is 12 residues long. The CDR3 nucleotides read TGTGCCACCAAGGACAGGGAGGAGACCCAGTACTTC. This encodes CATKDREETQYF.

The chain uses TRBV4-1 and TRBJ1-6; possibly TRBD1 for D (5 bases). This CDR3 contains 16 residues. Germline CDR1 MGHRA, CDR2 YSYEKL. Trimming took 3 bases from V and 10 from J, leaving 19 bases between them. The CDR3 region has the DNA TGCGCCAGCAGCCAGCCCCGGGCCGGGGGGGGATCACCCCTCCACTTT. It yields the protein CASSQPRAGGGSPLHF.

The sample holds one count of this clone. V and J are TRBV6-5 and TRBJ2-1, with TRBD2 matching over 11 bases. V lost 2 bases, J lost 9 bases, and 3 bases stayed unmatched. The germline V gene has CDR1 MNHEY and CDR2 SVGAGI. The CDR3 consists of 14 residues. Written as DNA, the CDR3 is TGTGCCAGCAGTTACGCCGGGACTAGCGGTGAGCAGTTCTTC. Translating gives CASSYAGTSGEQFF.

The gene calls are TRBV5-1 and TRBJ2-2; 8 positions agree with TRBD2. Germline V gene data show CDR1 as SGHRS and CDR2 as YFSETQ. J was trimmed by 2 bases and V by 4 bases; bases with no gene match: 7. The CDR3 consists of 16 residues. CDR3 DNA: TGCGCCAGCAGCCCTCTAGCGGGTACAAACACCGGGGAGCTGTTTTTT. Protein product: CASSPLAGTNTGELFF.

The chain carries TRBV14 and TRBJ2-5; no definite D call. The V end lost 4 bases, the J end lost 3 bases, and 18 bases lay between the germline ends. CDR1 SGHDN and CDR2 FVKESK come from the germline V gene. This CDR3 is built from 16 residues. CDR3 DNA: TGTGCCAGCAGCCGGTCCCGACCGGGTCCCGAAGAGACCCAGTACTTC. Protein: CASSRSRPGPEETQYF.

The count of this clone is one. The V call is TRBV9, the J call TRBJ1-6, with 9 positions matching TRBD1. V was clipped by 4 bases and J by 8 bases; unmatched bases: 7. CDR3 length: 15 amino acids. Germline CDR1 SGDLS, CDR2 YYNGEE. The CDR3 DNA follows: TGTGCCAGCAGCTTAACAACAGGGGGCTATTCACCCCTCCACTTT. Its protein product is CASSLTTGGYSPLHF.

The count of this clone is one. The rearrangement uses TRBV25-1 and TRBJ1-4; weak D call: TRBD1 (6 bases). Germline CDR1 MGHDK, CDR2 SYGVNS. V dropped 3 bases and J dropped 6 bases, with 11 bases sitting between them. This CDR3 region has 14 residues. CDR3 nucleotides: TGTGCCAGCAGTGACCCCAGGGGTCATGAAAAACTGTTTTTT. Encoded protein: CASSDPRGHEKLFF.

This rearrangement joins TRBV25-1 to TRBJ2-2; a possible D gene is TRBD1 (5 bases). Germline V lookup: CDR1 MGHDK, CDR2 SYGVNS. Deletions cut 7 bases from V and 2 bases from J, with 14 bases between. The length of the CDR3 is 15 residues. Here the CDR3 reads CASTSAGHNTGELFF. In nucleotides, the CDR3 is TGTGCCAGCACCTCCGCAGGGCACAACACCGGGGAGCTGTTTTTT. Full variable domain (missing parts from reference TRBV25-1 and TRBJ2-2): EADIYQTPRYLVIGTGKKITLECSQTMGHDKMYWYQQDPGMELHLIHYSYGVNSTEKGDLSSESTVSRIRTEHFPLTLESARPSHTSQYLCASTSAGHNTGELFFGEGSRLTVL.

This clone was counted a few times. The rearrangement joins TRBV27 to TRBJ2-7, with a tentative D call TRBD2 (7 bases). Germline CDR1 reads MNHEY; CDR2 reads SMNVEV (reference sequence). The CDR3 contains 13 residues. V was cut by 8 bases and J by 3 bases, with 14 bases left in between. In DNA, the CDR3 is TGTGCCAGCGGGGAGGGGGGGGGCTACGAGCAGTACTTC. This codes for CASGEGGGYEQYF.

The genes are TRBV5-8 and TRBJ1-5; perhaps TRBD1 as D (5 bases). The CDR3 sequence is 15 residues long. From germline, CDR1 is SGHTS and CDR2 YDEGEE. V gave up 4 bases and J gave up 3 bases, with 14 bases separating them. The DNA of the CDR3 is TGTGCCAGCAGCCCCTCCCGACAGACCAATCAGCCCCAGCATTTT. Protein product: CASSPSRQTNQPQHF.

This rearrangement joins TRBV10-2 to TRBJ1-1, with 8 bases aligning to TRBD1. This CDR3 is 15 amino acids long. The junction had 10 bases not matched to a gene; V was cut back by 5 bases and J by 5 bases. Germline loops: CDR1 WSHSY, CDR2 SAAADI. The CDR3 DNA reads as TGCGCCAGCAGTCAGCCGACAGGGGTTGTAACTGAAGCTTTCTTT. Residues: CASSQPTGVVTEAFF.